This entry features one T cell receptor (beta chain) sequence. This sample stems from a study of OX40 agonist ivuxolimab in advanced cancers. For the study at large: Ivuxolimab is an agonistic anti-OX40 (CD134) antibody, and patients were treated with it. Every 2 weeks, patients received ivuxolimab intravenously, dosed at 0.01 to 10 mg/kg.

Sequencing was performed with immunoSEQ multiplex PCR; in TCRdb, only in-frame clones are kept and a portion is missing. The repertoire holds approximately 33,000 clones, 80% to 90% seen once, with over 35% in the top ten. With baseline, cycle 4 day 1, and cycle 7 day 1 as timepoints, blood was sampled. The germline V gene has CDR1 SGHTA and CDR2 FQGNSA. The CDR3 covers 14 residues. Trimming removed 2 bases at V and 4 bases at J, with 8 bases between. Specimen: CD4+ or CD8+ T cells sorted from blood, collected in a trial of the OX40 agonist ivuxolimab. This TCR was recovered from an adult with an advanced solid tumor such as melanoma, head and neck, liver or kidney cancer. The rearrangement joins TRBV7-2 to TRBJ2-2; a weak D match, TRBD2 (6 bases). CDR3 loop: CASSLSGPTGELFF. CDR3 DNA sequence: TGTGCCAGCAGCTTAAGCGGGCCCACCGGGGAGCTGTTTTTT.